Below are 18 T cell receptor beta chains sequenced from a single sample in a study of beta chain features in type 1 diabetes. Expressed TCRB transcripts were sequenced after all isolated RNA was converted to cDNA. Libraries were prepared by immunoSEQ multiplex PCR; TCRdb keeps only in-frame clonotypes and omits some of them. Of under 300,000 clones in the sample, 25% to 35% were seen once. Material for sequencing was central memory CD4+ T cells from blood. The receptors were sampled from a man aged 25-45 years in good health.

This clone was detected only a few times. DNA for the CDR3: TGTGCCATCAGTGAGCCCGACAGGACCGGGGAGCTGTTTTTT. Its translation is CAISEPDRTGELFF. This rearrangement joins TRBV10-3 to TRBJ2-2; D is perhaps TRBD1 (6 bases). The length of the CDR3 is 14 residues. Germline V lookup: CDR1 ENHRY, CDR2 SYGVKD. V lost 2 bases, J lost 5 bases, and 9 bases lay in between.

This clone was counted a few times. V gene TRBV7-9 combines with J gene TRBJ2-5; D call uncertain. The CDR3 consists of 13 residues. Germline CDR1 SEHNR, CDR2 FQNEAQ (reference sequence). The ends were cut back, 5 bases at V and 4 bases at J, with 11 bases in the middle. In DNA, the CDR3 is TGTGCCAGCAGCCCCCGAGTTCCAGAGACCCAGTACTTC. This sequence encodes CASSPRVPETQYF.

V usage is TRBV7-8 and J usage is TRBJ2-5; D unclear. Between the trimmed V and J ends, which lost 0 bases and 0 bases, there was a span of 5 bases. The germline V gene encodes CDR1 SGHVS and CDR2 FQNEAQ. The CDR3 length is 14 residues. CDR3 residues: CASSLAAYQETQYF. In nucleotides, the CDR3 is TGTGCCAGCAGCTTAGCGGCGTACCAAGAGACCCAGTACTTC.

This clone was detected only a few times. The chain employs TRBV30 and TRBJ2-5, with TRBD1 as a possible D gene (6 bases). The closer fit of TRBJ2-7 to the DNA end suggests the J call may be wrong. Germline lookup yields CDR1 GTSNPN and CDR2 SVGIG (reference sequence). The CDR3 is made up of 14 amino acids. CDR3 in amino acids: CAWSVRAGAYEQYF. The DNA of the CDR3 is TGTGCCTGGAGTGTACGGGCAGGGGCATACGAGCAGTACTTC.

As regards this clone: This could be a read error, since a much larger clone is one nucleotide away. This chain uses TRBV27 with TRBJ2-1, with a possible D match to TRBD1 (6 bases). There are 14 residues in the CDR3. Trimming took 3 bases from V and 5 from J, leaving 11 bases between them. The germline V gene encodes CDR1 MNHEY and CDR2 SMNVEV (reference sequence). The CDR3 region is CASSFQGTHNEQFF. Here the CDR3 DNA reads TGTGCCAGCAGTTTTCAGGGGACACACAATGAGCAGTTCTTC.

The CDR3 is CASSYHLTSGGSTDTQYF. In DNA, the CDR3 is TGTGCCAGCAGCTACCATCTGACTAGCGGGGGAAGCACAGATACGCAGTATTTT. The chain joins TRBV5-4 to TRBJ2-3; 12 nucleotides line up with TRBD2. With 3 bases clipped from V and 0 bases from J, the junction kept 8 bases outside the gene matches. This CDR3 is built from 18 residues. CDR1 is SGHNT, CDR2 YYREEE, per germline (reference sequence).

This chain uses TRBV27 with TRBJ2-5; possible D gene TRBD1, 7 bases. Germline CDR1 MNHEY, CDR2 SMNVEV (reference sequence). The CDR3 has 15 residues. V was pared by 7 bases and J by 5 bases, with 20 bases between. CDR3 coding DNA: TGTGCCAGCACATCGTACAGGGGAGGTGTGGAGACCCAGTACTTC. This sequence encodes CASTSYRGGVETQYF.

There are a few counts of this clone. The chain recombines TRBV15 with TRBJ2-3; TRBD2 might be the D (6 bases). CDR1 LNHNV and CDR2 YYDKDF come from the germline V gene (reference sequence). The CDR3 consists of 15 residues. V was clipped by 4 bases and J by 6 bases, with 17 bases between them. In DNA form, the CDR3 reads TGTGCCACCAGCACCCCTTCCCGGGGGAAGGATACGCAGTATTTT. This codes for CATSTPSRGKDTQYF.

V usage is TRBV7-9 and J usage is TRBJ1-2, with TRBD1 identical over 9 bases. From germline, CDR1 is SEHNR and CDR2 FQNEAQ (reference sequence). The CDR3 covers 13 residues. V shed 5 bases, J shed 2 bases, and the junction held 0 bases outside the gene matches. In DNA form, the CDR3 reads TGTGCCAGCAGCGGACAGGGGAACTATGGCTACACCTTC. Its translation is CASSGQGNYGYTF.

The CDR3 reads CASFGWTLHF. Written as DNA, the CDR3 is TGTGCCAGCTTCGGATGGACCCTCCACTTT. The J gene is TRBJ1-6, the V gene TRBV6-5; D call uncertain. From germline, CDR1 is MNHEY and CDR2 SVGAGI. V was cut by 8 bases and J by 14 bases, with 10 bases left in between. This CDR3 region has 10 residues.

This rearrangement joins TRBV6-5 to TRBJ1-2, with a possible D match to TRBD1 (5 bases). Germline assignment: CDR1 MNHEY and CDR2 SVGAGI. V dropped 2 bases and J dropped 4 bases, with 11 bases sitting between them. The CDR3 is 14 residues long. The CDR3 protein is CASSYGTHGYGYTF. In nucleotides, the CDR3 is TGTGCCAGCAGTTACGGGACTCACGGCTATGGCTACACCTTC.

V usage is TRBV7-9 and J usage is TRBJ2-7; D remains ambiguous. The CDR3 loop spans 15 amino acids. Deletions cut 3 bases from V and 2 bases from J, with 14 bases between. Germline-derived CDR1 and CDR2 are SEHNR and FQNEAQ (reference sequence). The CDR3 region has the DNA TGTGCCAGCAGCTTCACCCGCACAGCAACCTACGAGCAGTACTTC. Protein sequence: CASSFTRTATYEQYF.

The sample holds a few counts of this clone. The chain is built from TRBV9 and TRBJ2-1, with 7 bases that match TRBD2. Germline CDR1 reads SGDLS; CDR2 reads YYNGEE. The CDR3 runs to 14 residues. J was trimmed by 7 bases and V by 4 bases; bases with no gene match: 8. The CDR3 coding sequence is TGTGCCAGCAGCTTTCGGGGAGGGAGAAATGAGCAGTTCTTC. Protein product: CASSFRGGRNEQFF.

This clone has just a few counts. The chain recombines TRBV2 with TRBJ2-3, with a weak D call TRBD2 (6 bases). Germline-derived CDR1 and CDR2 are SNHLY and FYNNEI. V shed 7 bases and J shed 0 bases, with 11 bases lying between them. CDR3 length: 14 residues. This CDR3 reads CASKDSGSTDTQYF. The CDR3 nucleotides read TGTGCCAGCAAAGATAGCGGTAGCACAGATACGCAGTATTTT.

There are many counts of this clone. V and J are TRBV10-2 and TRBJ1-2, with D uncertain. V lost 6 bases, J lost 7 bases, and 12 bases lay in between. The CDR3 runs to 12 residues. Germline CDR1 reads WSHSY; CDR2 reads SAAADI. The CDR3, as DNA: TGCGCCAGCAGGGACGGGTACGTTGGCTACACCTTC. It specifies CASRDGYVGYTF.

V gene TRBV7-2 combines with J gene TRBJ2-3; TRBD2 aligns across 16 bases. The CDR3 runs to 18 residues. From germline, CDR1 is SGHTA and CDR2 FQGNSA. After removal of 5 bases from V and 5 bases from J, the junction contained 10 bases not matched to a gene. This CDR3 is CASSRPGTSGGARDTQYF. The CDR3 DNA reads TGTGCCAGCAGCCGTCCCGGGACTAGCGGGGGGGCGAGAGATACGCAGTATTTT.

The V and J genes are TRBV28 and TRBJ2-7; 7 bases fit TRBD1. There are 15 residues in the CDR3. CDR1 and CDR2 from the germline V gene are MDHEN and SYDVKM. Trimming at V came to 7 bases and at J to 0 bases, leaving 9 bases not matched to a gene. CDR3 protein: CASTSGQAISYEQYF. The CDR3 DNA sequence: TGTGCCAGCACCTCCGGACAGGCAATCTCCTACGAGCAGTACTTC.

This clone was counted many times. The J gene is TRBJ2-1, the V gene TRBV4-1, with D unclear. Germline CDR1 MGHRA, CDR2 YSYEKL. V shed 0 bases and J shed 11 bases, with 14 bases lying between them. The CDR3 contains 14 residues. The CDR3 sequence: CASSQEVMTVQQFF. The CDR3 region has the DNA TGCGCCAGCAGCCAAGAAGTGATGACCGTCCAGCAGTTCTTC.